This T cell receptor beta chain stems from a study of OX40 agonist ivuxolimab in advanced cancers. The overall study: Treatment received earlier with anti-PD-1, anti-PD-L1 or anti-CTLA-4 agents was allowed, and 40% had some. Notes on the study in general: More expanded clones were found, on average, in CD8+ than in CD4+ T cells.

Only in-frame clones appear in the TCRdb table, and some are missing; sequencing was by immunoSEQ multiplex PCR. The data contain 70,000 or so clones, around nine tenths of them singletons. The CDR3 loop spans 15 amino acids. Germline values: CDR1 MDHEN, CDR2 SYDVKM. The J segment lost 8 bases and the V segment lost 5 bases, leaving 11 bases of the junction unmatched. To note about this clone: Its antigen is not identified.

This sequence originates from an adult with an advanced solid tumor such as melanoma, head and neck, liver or kidney cancer. The sample consisted of CD4+ or CD8+ T cells sorted from blood, taken in a trial of the OX40 agonist ivuxolimab. The chain employs TRBV28 and TRBJ1-4; 7 positions match TRBD1. CDR3 DNA: TGTGCCAGCAGTCTCAGGTGGCAGGGGGGAGAAAAACTGTTTTTT. It specifies CASSLRWQGGEKLFF.